The present TCR beta chain was sequenced within a study of blood T cell repertoires in COVID-19. Overall study context: PBMCs, B-cell-depleted T cells, or T cells were the source of the cDNA or gDNA that made up the material.

CDR3 size: 13 residues. V was clipped by 6 bases and J by 11 bases; unmatched bases: 11. Germline assignment: CDR1 MNHEY and CDR2 SVGAGI. Method: immunoSEQ multiplex PCR; TCRdb's copy keeps in-frame clones and lacks some. The sample includes 270,000 or so clones, 90% seen only once; the top ten take 2.1%. The source is a woman aged 55-75 years with COVID-19, enrolled during active disease. Sample: peripheral blood. The chain recombines TRBV6-5 with TRBJ1-2; 8 positions agree with TRBD1. The CDR3 nucleotides read TGTGCCAGCAGAAGCACAGGGGGTCGCCTGTACACCTTC. It is translated as CASRSTGGRLYTF.